These 16 T cell receptor beta chains came from one sample sequenced in a study of T cell repertoires in cytomegalovirus infection. MiXCR, applied by TCRdb to the reads, yields one record per CDR3 protein. The data show approximately 590,000 distinct CDR3 sequences, with roughly 43% seen just once and around 48% held by the top ten. For these receptors, no antigen is known. Source: cultured PBMCs, taken from culture after CMV antigen stimulation. All receptors come from a human donor in good health (CMV status not recorded). Some clones in this sample may be carry-over from other donors' samples.

This chain links TRBV18 with TRBJ2-2, with D possibly matching TRBD2 (6 bases). With 3 bases removed from V and 6 bases from J, the gap between germline ends came to 14 bases. The CDR3 length is 15 residues. Per the germline V gene, CDR1 is KGHSH and CDR2 is LQKENI. Here the CDR3 reads CASSPPGVQAGELFF. As DNA, the CDR3 is TGTGCCAGCTCACCCCCGGGAGTTCAGGCCGGGGAGCTGTTTTTT.

This clonotype was seen just once. The rearrangement links TRBV28 to TRBJ2-2; TRBD2 matches 15 bases. Trimming cost V 3 bases and J 6 bases; bases outside gene matches: 2. The length of the CDR3 is 16 residues. The germline V gene encodes CDR1 MDHEN and CDR2 SYDVKM. CDR3 in amino acids: CASSLRTSGGAGELFF. For the CDR3, the DNA is TGTGCCAGCAGTTTGCGGACTAGCGGGGGGGCCGGGGAGCTGTTTTTT.

Comments on this clonotype: A much larger clonotype is one base distant, so this may be a read error. The CDR3 sequence is CASTTASGKNPDTLYF. CDR3 DNA: TGTGCCAGCACCACCGCTAGCGGGAAAAACCCAGATACGCTGTATTTT. The chain employs TRBV7-6 and TRBJ2-3; 9 bases agree with TRBD2. Germline-derived CDR1 and CDR2 are SGHVS and FNYEAQ. The CDR3 contains 16 residues.

This clonotype has at least ten counts. V gene TRBV7-2 combines with J gene TRBJ1-2; D gene unclear. The V end lost 1 base, the J end lost 2 bases, and 11 bases lay between the germline ends. The length of the CDR3 is 15 residues. Germline V CDR1 and CDR2: SGHTA, FQGNSA. The CDR3 loop reads CASSLGSAGNYGYTF. The CDR3 bases are TGTGCCAGCAGCTTAGGTTCTGCAGGAAACTATGGCTACACCTTC.

V usage is TRBV7-2 and J usage is TRBJ2-7, with 13 bases lining up with TRBD2. Germline V gene sequence: CDR1 SGHTA, CDR2 FQGNSA. This CDR3 is 15 amino acids long. V gave up 3 bases and J gave up 6 bases; unmatched junction bases: 5. The CDR3 nucleotides are TGTGCCAGCAGCTTTCGGACTAGCGGGGGCGGCGAGCAGTACTTC. As protein: CASSFRTSGGGEQYF.

This clonotype was recorded once. V is TRBV12-5 and J is TRBJ2-3; the D is unclear. This CDR3 has 13 amino acids. V was cut by 3 bases and J by 6 bases, with 10 bases left in between. The germline V gene encodes CDR1 LGHNT and CDR2 FRNRAP. As DNA, the CDR3 is TGTGCTAGTGGTTTCTCGATAGTTGATACGCAGTATTTT. Its protein product is CASGFSIVDTQYF.

The V and J genes are TRBV2 and TRBJ1-3; 9 bases are shared with TRBD1. V shed 5 bases and J 9 bases; nucleotides not matched to a gene: 11. The CDR3 extends over 15 amino acids. CDR1 and CDR2 from the germline V gene are SNHLY and FYNNEI. The CDR3 loop is CASSKLTGGVGTIYF. DNA for the CDR3: TGTGCCAGCAGTAAATTGACAGGGGGTGTTGGCACCATATATTTT.

The chain is built from TRBV6-1 and TRBJ1-2; D remains unclear. Germline V lookup: CDR1 MNHNS, CDR2 SASEGT. This CDR3 contains 14 residues. V was shortened by 3 bases and J by 5 bases, with 13 bases between the two germline ends. CDR3 loop: CASSDNQELYGYTF. The CDR3 nucleotides read TGTGCCAGCAGTGATAACCAGGAGCTATATGGCTACACCTTC.

CDR3 loop: CASERTGFYNEQFF. The CDR3 coding sequence is TGTGCCAGCGAGAGGACAGGGTTCTACAATGAGCAGTTCTTC. The chain combines TRBV19 with TRBJ2-1, with 8 bases that match TRBD1. Germline CDR1 and CDR2: LNHDA and SQIVND (reference sequence). Losses at the gene ends were 9 bases for V and 3 bases for J; bases not matched to a gene: 7. The CDR3 is 14 amino acids.

This clonotype was seen more than once but under ten times. The rearrangement uses TRBV19 and TRBJ1-1, with D unclear. This CDR3 comprises 13 residues. Germline V gene data show CDR1 as LNHDA and CDR2 as SQIVND (reference sequence). V was cut by 3 bases and J by 2 bases, with 7 bases left in between. DNA for the CDR3: TGTGCCAGTAGTATCGGGGTAAACACTGAAGCTTTCTTT. This codes for CASSIGVNTEAFF.

This clonotype was seen a handful of times. V usage is TRBV4-1 and J usage is TRBJ2-5; 8 nucleotides line up with TRBD1. V was pared by 7 bases and J by 3 bases, with 10 bases of the junction left unmatched. The CDR3 consists of 15 residues. Germline V gene sequence: CDR1 MGHRA, CDR2 YSYEKL. The CDR3 DNA follows: TGCGCCAGCAACCACATCGGGACAGGAAAAGAGACCCAGTACTTC. Translating gives CASNHIGTGKETQYF.

The rearrangement joins TRBV7-6 to TRBJ2-3, with D possibly matching TRBD2 (7 bases). V lost 1 base and J lost 5, with 19 bases in between. The CDR3 runs to 17 residues. Germline lookup yields CDR1 SGHVS and CDR2 FNYEAQ. This chain's CDR3 is CASSLVAGASPGDTQYF. CDR3 bases: TGTGCCAGCAGCTTAGTGGCGGGGGCCTCCCCGGGAGATACGCAGTATTTT.

This clonotype turned up a few times. The chain employs TRBV10-3 and TRBJ2-3, with a weak D call TRBD1 (7 bases). V shed 2 bases and J shed 0 bases, with 27 bases lying between them. CDR3 length equals 21 residues. CDR1 and CDR2 from the germline V gene are ENHRY and SYGVKD. The CDR3 region has the DNA TGTGCCATCAGTGAGAGGAGGTGGCAGGGGGAGAGGAGCGGGAGCACAGATACGCAGTATTTT. This gives the protein CAISERRWQGERSGSTDTQYF.

CDR3 sequence: CASSPRRDVAYEQYF. CDR3 coding DNA: TGTGCCAGCTCACCACGCCGGGACGTGGCCTACGAGCAGTACTTC. The gene calls are TRBV18 and TRBJ2-7, with D perhaps being TRBD1 or TRBD2 (5 bases each). This CDR3 spans 15 amino acids. V gave up 1 base and J gave up 2 bases, with 12 bases separating them. Germline-derived CDR1 and CDR2 are KGHSH and LQKENI. Drawing the rest from reference TRBV18 and TRBJ2-7, the complete variable domain is NAGVMQNPRHLVRRRGQEARLRCSPMKGHSHVYWYRQLPEEGLKFMVYLQKENIIDESGMPKERFSAEFPKEGPSILRIQQVVRGDSAAYFCASSPRRDVAYEQYFGPGTRLTVT.

There are a few counts of this clonotype. This chain links TRBV11-2 with TRBJ1-1; TRBD1 might be the D (5 bases). Between the trimmed V and J ends, which lost 6 bases and 1 base, there was a span of 12 bases. CDR3 length equals 14 residues. The germline V gene encodes CDR1 SGHAT and CDR2 FQNNGV. The CDR3 nucleotides read TGTGCCAGCAGGGCCCCAGGGAGGAACACTGAAGCTTTCTTT. This sequence encodes CASRAPGRNTEAFF.

J is TRBJ1-2 and V is TRBV7-9, with TRBD1 as a possible D gene (6 bases). CDR1 and CDR2 from the germline V gene are SEHNR and FQNEAQ (reference sequence). The CDR3 is 14 residues long. V gave up 5 bases and J gave up 2 bases, with 12 bases separating them. CDR3 coding DNA: TGTGCCAGCAGCCCTTACAGGGTGAACTATGGCTACACCTTC. Translating gives CASSPYRVNYGYTF.